This T cell receptor (beta chain) was retrieved from a study of OX40 agonist ivuxolimab in advanced cancers. Overall study: Prior anti-PD-1, anti-PD-L1 or anti-CTLA-4 therapy did not bar entry, and more than 35% had some.

Assay: immunoSEQ multiplex PCR; the TCRdb copy retains only in-frame clones and omits some. Seen here are some 72,000 clones, just under 95% observed once, and the top ten hold roughly 11%. Germline loops: CDR1 LNHDA, CDR2 SQIVND (reference sequence). With V trimmed by 5 bases and J by 1 base, 4 bases remained unmatched. CDR3 size: 14 residues. The source of this sequence is an adult with an advanced solid tumor such as melanoma, head and neck, liver or kidney cancer. The chain employs TRBV19 and TRBJ1-1; 7 bases fit TRBD1. This sample comprised CD4+ or CD8+ T cells sorted from blood, obtained in a trial of the OX40 agonist ivuxolimab. The CDR3 DNA follows: TGTGCCAGTAGTCCCAGGACAGGGAACACTGAAGCTTTCTTT. Translating gives CASSPRTGNTEAFF.